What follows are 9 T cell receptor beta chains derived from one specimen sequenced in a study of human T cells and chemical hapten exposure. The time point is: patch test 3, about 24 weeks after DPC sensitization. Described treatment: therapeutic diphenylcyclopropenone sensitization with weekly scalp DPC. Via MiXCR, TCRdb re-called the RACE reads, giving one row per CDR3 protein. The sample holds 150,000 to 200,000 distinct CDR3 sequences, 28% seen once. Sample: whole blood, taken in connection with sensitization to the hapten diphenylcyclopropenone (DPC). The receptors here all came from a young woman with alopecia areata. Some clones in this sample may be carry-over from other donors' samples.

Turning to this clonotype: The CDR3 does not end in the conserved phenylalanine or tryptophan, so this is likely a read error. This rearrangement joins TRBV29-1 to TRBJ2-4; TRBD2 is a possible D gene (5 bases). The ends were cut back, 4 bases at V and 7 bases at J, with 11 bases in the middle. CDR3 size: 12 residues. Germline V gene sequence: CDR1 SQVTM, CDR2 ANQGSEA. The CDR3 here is CSVVGPGNIQYI. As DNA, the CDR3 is TGCAGCGTTGTAGGCCCGGGGAACATTCAGTACATC.

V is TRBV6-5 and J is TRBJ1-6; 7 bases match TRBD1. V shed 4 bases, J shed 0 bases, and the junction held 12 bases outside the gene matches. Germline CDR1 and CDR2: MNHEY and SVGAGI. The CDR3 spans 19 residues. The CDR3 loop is CASSFRSTGSNSYNSPLHF. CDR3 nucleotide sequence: TGTGCCAGCAGTTTCCGCTCGACAGGGTCTAACTCCTATAATTCACCCCTCCACTTT.

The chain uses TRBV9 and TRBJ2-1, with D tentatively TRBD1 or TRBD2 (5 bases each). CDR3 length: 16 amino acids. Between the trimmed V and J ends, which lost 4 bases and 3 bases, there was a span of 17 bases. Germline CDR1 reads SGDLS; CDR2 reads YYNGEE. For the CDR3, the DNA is TGTGCCAGCAGCCCTCAGGGCCAGAGGGGCTACAATGAGCAGTTCTTC. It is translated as CASSPQGQRGYNEQFF. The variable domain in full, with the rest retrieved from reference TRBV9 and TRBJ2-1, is DSGVTQTPKHLITATGQRVTLRCSPRSGDLSVYWYQQSLDQGLQFLIQYYNGEERAKGNILERFSAQQFPDLHSELNLSSLELGDSALYFCASSPQGQRGYNEQFFGPGTRLTVL.

The DNA for the CDR3 is TGTGCCAGCAGTTACCAAAGCTCCTACAATGAGCAGTTCTTC. This encodes CASSYQSSYNEQFF. The V and J genes are TRBV6-2 or TRBV6-3 and TRBJ2-1; no reliable D call. Germline V gene sequence: CDR1 MNHEY, CDR2 SVGEGT. The CDR3 is 14 amino acids. The V end lost 2 bases, the J end lost 0 bases, and 5 bases lay between the germline ends.

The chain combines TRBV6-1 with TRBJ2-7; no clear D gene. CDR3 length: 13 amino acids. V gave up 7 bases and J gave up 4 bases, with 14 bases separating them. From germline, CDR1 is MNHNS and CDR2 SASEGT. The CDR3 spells CASKGSRVYEQYF. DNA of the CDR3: TGTGCCAGCAAGGGCTCAAGGGTGTACGAGCAGTACTTC.

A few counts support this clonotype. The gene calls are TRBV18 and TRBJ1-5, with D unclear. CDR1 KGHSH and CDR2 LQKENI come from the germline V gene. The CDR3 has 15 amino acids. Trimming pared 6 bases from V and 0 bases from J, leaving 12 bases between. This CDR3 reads CASSAQKHSNQPQHF. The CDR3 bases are TGTGCCAGCTCCGCACAAAAACATAGCAATCAGCCCCAGCATTTT. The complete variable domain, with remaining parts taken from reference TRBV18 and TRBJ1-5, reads NAGVMQNPRHLVRRRGQEARLRCSPMKGHSHVYWYRQLPEEGLKFMVYLQKENIIDESGMPKERFSAEFPKEGPSILRIQQVVRGDSAAYFCASSAQKHSNQPQHFGDGTRLSIL.

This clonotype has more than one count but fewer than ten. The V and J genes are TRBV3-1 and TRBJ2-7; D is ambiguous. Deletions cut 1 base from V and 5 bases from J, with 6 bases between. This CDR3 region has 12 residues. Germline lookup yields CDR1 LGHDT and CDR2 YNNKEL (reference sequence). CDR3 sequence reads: CASSQVSHEQYF. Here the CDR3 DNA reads TGTGCCAGCAGCCAAGTTAGCCACGAGCAGTACTTC.

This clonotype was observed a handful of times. The CDR3, as DNA: TGTGCCAGCAGCGGGACCAGGGTCACTGAAGCTTTCTTT. It encodes CASSGTRVTEAFF. The chain combines TRBV9 with TRBJ1-1; the D gene is possibly TRBD1 (5 bases). Per germline, CDR1 SGDLS and CDR2 YYNGEE. Between the trimmed V and J ends, which lost 3 bases and 4 bases, there was a span of 10 bases. This CDR3 is 13 amino acids long.

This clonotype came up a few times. CDR3 sequence reads: CASSQDGLRRVQYF. Here the CDR3 DNA reads TGCGCCAGCAGCCAAGACGGGCTCCGAAGAGTCCAGTACTTC. V is TRBV4-1 and J is TRBJ2-5; D gene unclear. This CDR3 is 14 amino acids long. The V end was cut by 0 bases, the J end by 10 bases, with 15 bases between. Germline-derived CDR1 and CDR2 are MGHRA and YSYEKL.